This T cell receptor beta chain came from a study of control samples from healthy donors and cancer patients. A remark on this clone: The sample carries other DNA sequences with the same CDR3.

Method: immunoSEQ multiplex PCR; TCRdb's copy keeps in-frame clones and lacks some. This sample has 60,000 or so clones, with about 96% found just once. The CDR3 has 14 amino acids. Trimming shortened V by 0 bases and J by 7 bases, and 10 bases separated the two germline ends. Germline CDR1 GTSNPN, CDR2 SVGIG (reference sequence). The sequence came from a woman under 30 in good health. This chain uses TRBV30 with TRBJ1-6; possibly TRBD1 for D (5 bases). Sequencing was performed on blood. The chain's CDR3 is CAWSVAGRNSPLHF. CDR3 DNA sequence: TGTGCCTGGAGTGTGGCAGGGAGGAATTCACCCCTCCACTTT.